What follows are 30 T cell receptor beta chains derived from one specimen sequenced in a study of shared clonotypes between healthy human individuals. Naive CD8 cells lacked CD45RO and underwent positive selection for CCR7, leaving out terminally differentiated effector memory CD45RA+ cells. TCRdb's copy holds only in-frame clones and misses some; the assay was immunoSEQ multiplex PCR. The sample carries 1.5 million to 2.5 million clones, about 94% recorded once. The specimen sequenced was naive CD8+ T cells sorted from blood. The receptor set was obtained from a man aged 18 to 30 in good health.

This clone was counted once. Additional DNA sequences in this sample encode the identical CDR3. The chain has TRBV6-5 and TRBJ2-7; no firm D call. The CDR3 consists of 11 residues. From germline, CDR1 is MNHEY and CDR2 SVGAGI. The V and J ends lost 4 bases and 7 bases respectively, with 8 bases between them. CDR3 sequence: CASSSGPEQYF. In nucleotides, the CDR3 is TGTGCCAGCAGTTCCGGTCCTGAGCAGTACTTC.

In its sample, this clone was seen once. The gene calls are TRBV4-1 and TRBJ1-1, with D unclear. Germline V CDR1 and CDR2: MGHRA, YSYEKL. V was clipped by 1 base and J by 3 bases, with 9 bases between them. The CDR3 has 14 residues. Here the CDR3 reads CASSQGTDDTEAFF. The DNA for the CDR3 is TGCGCCAGCAGCCAAGGGACTGACGACACTGAAGCTTTCTTT.

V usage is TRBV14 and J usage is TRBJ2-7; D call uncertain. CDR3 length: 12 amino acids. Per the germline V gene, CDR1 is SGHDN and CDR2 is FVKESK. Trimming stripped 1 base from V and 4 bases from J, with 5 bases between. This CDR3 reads CASSQGFYEQYF. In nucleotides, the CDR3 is TGTGCCAGCAGCCAAGGTTTTTACGAGCAGTACTTC.

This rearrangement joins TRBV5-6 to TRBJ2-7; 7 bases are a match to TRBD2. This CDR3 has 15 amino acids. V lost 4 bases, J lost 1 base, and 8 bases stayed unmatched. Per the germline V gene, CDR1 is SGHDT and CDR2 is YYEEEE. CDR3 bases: TGTGCCAGCAGCGTAGCTAGCGGTTGGTCCTACGAGCAGTACTTC. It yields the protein CASSVASGWSYEQYF.

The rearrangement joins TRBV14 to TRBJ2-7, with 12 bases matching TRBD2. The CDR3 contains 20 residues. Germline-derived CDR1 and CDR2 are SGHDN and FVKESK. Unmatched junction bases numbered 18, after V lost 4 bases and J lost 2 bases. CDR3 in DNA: TGTGCCAGCAGCCCAACCCCGGGACTAGCGGGCAAAGATATTACCTACGAGCAGTACTTC. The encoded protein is CASSPTPGLAGKDITYEQYF.

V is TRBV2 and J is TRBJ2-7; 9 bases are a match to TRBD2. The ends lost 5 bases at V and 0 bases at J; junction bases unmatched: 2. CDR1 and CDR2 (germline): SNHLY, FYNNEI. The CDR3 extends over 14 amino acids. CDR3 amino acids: CASSRLADSYEQYF. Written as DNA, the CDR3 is TGTGCCAGCAGTAGACTAGCGGACTCCTACGAGCAGTACTTC.

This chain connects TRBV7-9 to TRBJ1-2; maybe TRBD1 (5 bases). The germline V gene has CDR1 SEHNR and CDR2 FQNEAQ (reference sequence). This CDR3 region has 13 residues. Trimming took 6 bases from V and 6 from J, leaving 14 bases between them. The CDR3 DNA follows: TGTGCCAGCAGTGACAGTCCCGGCGATGGCTACACCTTC. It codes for CASSDSPGDGYTF. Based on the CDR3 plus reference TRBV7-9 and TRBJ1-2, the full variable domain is DTGVSQNPRHKITKRGQNVTFRCDPISEHNRLYWYRQTLGQGPEFLTYFQNEAQLEKSRLLSDRFSAERPKGSFSTLEIQRTEQGDSAMYLCASSDSPGDGYTFGSGTRLTVV.

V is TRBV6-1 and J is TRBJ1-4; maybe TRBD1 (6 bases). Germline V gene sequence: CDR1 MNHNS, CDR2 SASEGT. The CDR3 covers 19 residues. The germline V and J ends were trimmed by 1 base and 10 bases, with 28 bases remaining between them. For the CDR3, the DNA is TGTGCCAGCAGTGAAGAGGGGGTGATTATCGGATCGATGACCGGAAAACTGTTTTTT. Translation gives CASSEEGVIIGSMTGKLFF.

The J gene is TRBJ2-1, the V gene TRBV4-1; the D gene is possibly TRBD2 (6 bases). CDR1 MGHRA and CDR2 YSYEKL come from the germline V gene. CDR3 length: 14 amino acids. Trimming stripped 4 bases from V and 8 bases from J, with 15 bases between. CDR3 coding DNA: TGCGCCAGCAGCCCGAACCAACTAGCAGATGAGCAGTTCTTC. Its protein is CASSPNQLADEQFF.

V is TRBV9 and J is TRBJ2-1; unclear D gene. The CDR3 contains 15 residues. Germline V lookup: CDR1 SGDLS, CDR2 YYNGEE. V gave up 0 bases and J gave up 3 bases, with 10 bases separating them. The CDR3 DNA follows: TGTGCCAGCAGCGTAGAGGAACAGTTCTACAATGAGCAGTTCTTC. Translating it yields CASSVEEQFYNEQFF.

CDR3 region: CASSQDRGDEKLFF. In nucleotides, the CDR3 is TGCGCCAGCAGCCAAGACAGGGGGGATGAAAAACTGTTTTTT. The V and J genes are TRBV5-1 and TRBJ1-4, with 9 nucleotides matching TRBD1. Germline loops: CDR1 SGHRS, CDR2 YFSETQ. This CDR3 has 14 residues. V lost 4 bases and J lost 6; bases outside the gene matches: 4.

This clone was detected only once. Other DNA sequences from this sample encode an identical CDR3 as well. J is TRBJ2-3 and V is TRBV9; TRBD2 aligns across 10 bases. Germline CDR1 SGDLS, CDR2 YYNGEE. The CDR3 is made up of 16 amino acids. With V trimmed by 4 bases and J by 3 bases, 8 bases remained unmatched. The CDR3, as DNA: TGTGCCAGCAGCCCCTTAGCGGGGGGCCCGACAGATACGCAGTATTTT. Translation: CASSPLAGGPTDTQYF.

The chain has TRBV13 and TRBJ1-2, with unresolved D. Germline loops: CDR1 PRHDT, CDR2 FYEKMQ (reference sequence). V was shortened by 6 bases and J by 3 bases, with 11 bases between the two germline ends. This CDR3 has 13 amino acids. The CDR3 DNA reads TGTGCCAGCAGTACCGGGAATCACTATGGCTACACCTTC. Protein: CASSTGNHYGYTF.

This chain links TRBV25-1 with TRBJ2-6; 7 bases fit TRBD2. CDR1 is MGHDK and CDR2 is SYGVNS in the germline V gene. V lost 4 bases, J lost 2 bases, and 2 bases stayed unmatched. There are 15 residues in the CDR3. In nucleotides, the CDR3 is TGTGCCAGCAGTGGGGGGGGTCCTGGGGCCAACGTCCTGACTTTC. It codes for CASSGGGPGANVLTF.

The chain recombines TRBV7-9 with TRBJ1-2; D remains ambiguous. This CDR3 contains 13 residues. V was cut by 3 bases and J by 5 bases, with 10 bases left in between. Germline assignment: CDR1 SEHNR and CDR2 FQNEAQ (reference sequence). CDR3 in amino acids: CASSLSDLYGYTF. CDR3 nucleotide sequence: TGTGCCAGCAGCTTGTCAGACCTTTATGGCTACACCTTC. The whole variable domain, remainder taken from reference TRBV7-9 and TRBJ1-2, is DTGVSQNPRHKITKRGQNVTFRCDPISEHNRLYWYRQTLGQGPEFLTYFQNEAQLEKSRLLSDRFSAERPKGSFSTLEIQRTEQGDSAMYLCASSLSDLYGYTFGSGTRLTVV.

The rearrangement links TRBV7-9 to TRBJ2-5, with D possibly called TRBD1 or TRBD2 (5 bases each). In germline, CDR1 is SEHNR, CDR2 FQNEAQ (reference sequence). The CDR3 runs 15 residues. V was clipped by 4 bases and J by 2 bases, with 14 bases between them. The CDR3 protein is CASSSQEGFQETQYF. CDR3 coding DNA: TGTGCCAGCAGCTCCCAAGAGGGGTTTCAAGAGACCCAGTACTTC.

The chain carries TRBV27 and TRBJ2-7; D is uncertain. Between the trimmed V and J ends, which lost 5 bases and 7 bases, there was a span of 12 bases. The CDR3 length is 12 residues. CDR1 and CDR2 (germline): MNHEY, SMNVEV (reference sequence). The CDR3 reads CASSSPAAEQYF. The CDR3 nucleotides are TGTGCCAGCAGTAGCCCGGCCGCAGAGCAGTACTTC.

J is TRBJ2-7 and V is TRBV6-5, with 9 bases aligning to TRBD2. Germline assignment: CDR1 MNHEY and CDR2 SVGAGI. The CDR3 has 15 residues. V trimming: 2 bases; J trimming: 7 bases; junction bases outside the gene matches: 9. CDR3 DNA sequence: TGTGCCAGCAGTTACATGGTAGCGGGAGCTGGGGAGCAGTACTTC. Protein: CASSYMVAGAGEQYF.

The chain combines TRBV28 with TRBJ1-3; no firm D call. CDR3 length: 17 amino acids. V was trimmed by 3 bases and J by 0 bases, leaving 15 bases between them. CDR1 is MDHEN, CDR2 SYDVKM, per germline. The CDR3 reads CASSFDGRYYSGNTIYF. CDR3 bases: TGTGCCAGCAGTTTTGATGGCCGGTACTACTCTGGAAACACCATATATTTT.

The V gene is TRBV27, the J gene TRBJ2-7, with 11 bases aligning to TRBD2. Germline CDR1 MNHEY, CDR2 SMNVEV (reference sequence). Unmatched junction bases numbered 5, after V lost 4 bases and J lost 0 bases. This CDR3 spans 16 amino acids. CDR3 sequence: CASSSGLAGFSYEQYF. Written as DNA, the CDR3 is TGTGCCAGCAGTTCCGGACTAGCGGGCTTCTCCTACGAGCAGTACTTC.

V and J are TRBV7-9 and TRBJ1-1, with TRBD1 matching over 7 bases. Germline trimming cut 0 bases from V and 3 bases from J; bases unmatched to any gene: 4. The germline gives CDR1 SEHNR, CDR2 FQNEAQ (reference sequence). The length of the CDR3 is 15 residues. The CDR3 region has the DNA TGTGCCAGCAGCTTAGCACAGGGGCGGCACACTGAAGCTTTCTTT. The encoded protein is CASSLAQGRHTEAFF.

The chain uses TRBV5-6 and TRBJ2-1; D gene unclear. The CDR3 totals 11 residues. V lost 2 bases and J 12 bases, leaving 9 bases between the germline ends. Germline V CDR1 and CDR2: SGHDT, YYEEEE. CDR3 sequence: CASSFRAGQFF. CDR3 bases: TGTGCCAGCAGCTTTCGGGCAGGGCAGTTCTTC.

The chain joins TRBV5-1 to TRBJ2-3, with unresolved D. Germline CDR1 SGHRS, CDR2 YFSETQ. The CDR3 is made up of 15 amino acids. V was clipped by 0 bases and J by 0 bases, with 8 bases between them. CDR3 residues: CASSLVSSSTDTQYF. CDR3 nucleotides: TGCGCCAGCAGCTTGGTTAGCAGTAGCACAGATACGCAGTATTTT.

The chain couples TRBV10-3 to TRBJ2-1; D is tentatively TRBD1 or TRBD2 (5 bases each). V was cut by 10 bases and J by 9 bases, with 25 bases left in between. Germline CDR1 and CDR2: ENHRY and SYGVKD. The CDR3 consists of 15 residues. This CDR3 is CATHGARSSTGEQFF. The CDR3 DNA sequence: TGTGCCACCCACGGGGCGCGGTCGTCTACTGGTGAGCAGTTCTTC.

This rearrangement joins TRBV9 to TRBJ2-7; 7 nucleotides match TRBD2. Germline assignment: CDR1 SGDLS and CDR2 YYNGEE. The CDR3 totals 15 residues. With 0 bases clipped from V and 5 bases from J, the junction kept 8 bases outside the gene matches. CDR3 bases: TGTGCCAGCAGCGTAGGAGCTAGCGGAACCAACGAGCAGTACTTC. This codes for CASSVGASGTNEQYF. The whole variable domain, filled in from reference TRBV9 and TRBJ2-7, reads DSGVTQTPKHLITATGQRVTLRCSPRSGDLSVYWYQQSLDQGLQFLIQYYNGEERAKGNILERFSAQQFPDLHSELNLSSLELGDSALYFCASSVGASGTNEQYFGPGTRLTVT.

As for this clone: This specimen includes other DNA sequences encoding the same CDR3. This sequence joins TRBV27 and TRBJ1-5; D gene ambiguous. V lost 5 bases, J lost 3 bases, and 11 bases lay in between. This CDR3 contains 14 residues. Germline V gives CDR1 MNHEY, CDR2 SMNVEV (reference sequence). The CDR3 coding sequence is TGTGCCAGCAGTCCCGGGGTTAACAATCAGCCCCAGCATTTT. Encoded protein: CASSPGVNNQPQHF.

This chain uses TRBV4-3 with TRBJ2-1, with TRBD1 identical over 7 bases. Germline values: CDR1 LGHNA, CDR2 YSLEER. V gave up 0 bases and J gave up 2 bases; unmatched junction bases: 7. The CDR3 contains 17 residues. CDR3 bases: TGCGCCAGCAGCCAAGATCTTAAGACAGGGCCCTACAATGAGCAGTTCTTC. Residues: CASSQDLKTGPYNEQFF.

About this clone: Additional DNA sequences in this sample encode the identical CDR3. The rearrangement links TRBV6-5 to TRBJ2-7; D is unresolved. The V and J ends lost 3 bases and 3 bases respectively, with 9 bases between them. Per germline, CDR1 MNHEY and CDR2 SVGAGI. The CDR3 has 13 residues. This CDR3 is CASSYLEGYEQYF. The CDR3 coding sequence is TGTGCCAGCAGTTATCTGGAAGGCTACGAGCAGTACTTC.

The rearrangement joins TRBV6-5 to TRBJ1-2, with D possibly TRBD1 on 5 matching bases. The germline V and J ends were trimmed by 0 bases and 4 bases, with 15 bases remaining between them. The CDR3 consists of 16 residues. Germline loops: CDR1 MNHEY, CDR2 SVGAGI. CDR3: CASSYSGEGISYGYTF. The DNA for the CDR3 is TGTGCCAGCAGTTACTCGGGGGAAGGTATCTCCTATGGCTACACCTTC.

The CDR3 protein is CASSLATGQIEDTQYF. For the CDR3, the DNA is TGTGCCAGCAGCTTGGCCACGGGGCAGATCGAGGATACGCAGTATTTT. The chain recombines TRBV5-6 with TRBJ2-3; D tentatively fits TRBD1 or TRBD2 (5 bases each). Germline CDR1 is SGHDT and CDR2 is YYEEEE. The V and J ends lost 0 bases and 6 bases respectively, with 17 bases between them. CDR3 size: 16 residues.